These T cell receptor beta chains were read from a single sample in a study of T cell changes during pregnancy in multiple sclerosis. The method was immunoSEQ multiplex PCR; TCRdb's version includes in-frame clones alone and lacks a portion of them. The table has 40,000 to 55,000 clones, roughly 90% seen once; the top ten hold about 3.1%. This material consisted of CD8+ T cells from peripheral blood mononuclear cells, taken in the second trimester of pregnancy. The receptor set was obtained from a female donor with multiple sclerosis, enrolled in a pregnancy study. Each CDR3 is given with its conserved first and last residue. The D gene is left open where the match is weak. The size entry is marked missing in some rows and otherwise reads once, few, many or a size class.

j_gene,d_gene,v_gene,abundance,CDR3aa,CDR3nt
TRBJ1-5,.,TRBV19,.,CASSAAVSNQPQHF,TGTGCCAGTAGCGCGGCAGTTAGCAATCAGCCCCAGCATTTT
TRBJ2-2,.,TRBV19,.,CASSGIEQGLRTGELFF,TGTGCCAGTAGTGGGATCGAACAGGGATTGCGGACCGGGGAGCTGTTTTTT
TRBJ1-1,TRBD1,TRBV7-6,.,CASSANRGGNTEAFF,TGTGCCAGCAGCGCTAACAGGGGGGGGAACACTGAAGCTTTCTTT
TRBJ2-2,TRBD1,TRBV9,.,CASSVGGQGGVTGELFF,TGTGCCAGCAGCGTGGGGGGACAGGGGGGCGTGACCGGGGAGCTGTTTTTT
TRBJ2-7,.,TRBV4-3,.,CASSQGGGYEQYF,TGCGCCAGCAGCCAAGGGGGAGGTTACGAGCAGTACTTC
TRBJ2-7,.,TRBV27,.,CASSLQGPYEQYF,TGTGCCAGCAGTTTACAGGGGCCCTACGAGCAGTACTTC
TRBJ2-3,.,TRBV27,.,CASSLWPTDTQYF,TGTGCCAGCAGTTTATGGCCCACAGATACGCAGTATTTT
TRBJ1-1,.,TRBV11-1,.,CASSLGRGVAEAFF,TGTGCCAGCAGCTTAGGGCGGGGAGTTGCTGAAGCTTTCTTT
TRBJ1-1,TRBD1,TRBV15,.,CATSRGKTGGGSTEAFF,TGTGCCACCAGCAGAGGGAAGACAGGGGGTGGGAGCACTGAAGCTTTCTTT
TRBJ1-4,TRBD1,TRBV23-1,.,CASSHPPVRDRHLRENEKLFF,TGCGCCAGCAGTCACCCCCCCGTCCGGGACAGGCATTTAAGGGAGAATGAAAAACTGTTTTTT
TRBJ2-7,TRBD2,TRBV11-2,once,CASSPPGTSLDEQYF,TGTGCCAGCAGCCCTCCCGGGACTAGTCTAGACGAGCAGTACTTC
TRBJ2-3,.,TRBV6-5,.,CASSSGGYTDTQYF,TGTGCCAGCAGTTCCGGGGGATACACAGATACGCAGTATTTT
TRBJ1-1,TRBD1,TRBV6-5,.,CASNTGVGTEAFF,TGTGCCAGCAATACAGGGGTTGGCACTGAAGCTTTCTTT
TRBJ1-2,TRBD1,TRBV6-5,.,CATQETGRSGYTF,TGTGCCACACAGGAGACAGGGCGAAGTGGCTACACCTTC
TRBJ1-4,TRBD1,TRBV7-6,.,CASSARFGTENEKLFF,TGTGCCAGCAGCGCGAGGTTCGGGACAGAGAATGAAAAACTGTTTTTT
TRBJ1-4,.,TRBV19,few,CASSIDRADEKLFF,TGTGCCAGTAGTATAGACAGGGCGGATGAAAAACTGTTTTTT
TRBJ2-7,.,TRBV14,.,CASSHLGRGSDYEQYF,TGTGCCAGCAGCCATCTCGGCCGGGGGAGTGACTACGAGCAGTACTTC
TRBJ2-1,TRBD1,TRBV10-2,once,CASSEGTGTNGEQFF,TGCGCCAGCAGTGAGGGGACAGGAACGAATGGGGAGCAGTTCTTC
TRBJ2-3,.,TRBV7-3,.,CASSLNPDWPGGDTQYF,TGTGCCAGCAGCTTAAACCCCGACTGGCCCGGGGGAGATACGCAGTATTTT
TRBJ2-2,TRBD1,TRBV11-2,.,CASSLEQGAGELFF,TGTGCCAGCAGCTTAGAACAGGGGGCCGGGGAGCTGTTTTTT
TRBJ2-7,.,TRBV30,.,CAWGEAVYEQYF,TGTGCCTGGGGAGAAGCGGTGTACGAGCAGTACTTC
TRBJ2-2,TRBD2,TRBV4-3,.,CASSGSLWRGGTGELFF,TGCGCCAGCAGCGGGAGTCTTTGGCGGGGGGGCACCGGGGAGCTGTTTTTT
TRBJ1-2,TRBD1,TRBV29-1,.,CSVPPRGLLEGYTF,TGCAGCGTGCCCCCAAGGGGGCTTTTGGAAGGCTACACCTTC
TRBJ2-7,.,TRBV9,.,CASSPYSQDSYEQYF,TGTGCCAGCAGCCCGTACTCACAGGATTCCTACGAGCAGTACTTC
TRBJ2-5,.,TRBV27,.,CASSLSSQGTQYF,TGTGCCAGCAGTTTATCTTCACAGGGGACCCAGTACTTC
TRBJ2-3,.,TRBV6-4,.,CASSDYYTDTQYF,TGTGCCAGCAGTGATTACTACACAGATACGCAGTATTTT
TRBJ1-1,TRBD1,TRBV29-1,.,CSVPGQMNTEAFF,TGCAGCGTTCCGGGACAGATGAACACTGAAGCTTTCTTT
TRBJ1-1,.,TRBV7-6,.,CASSLGGVNTEAFF,TGTGCCAGCAGCTTAGGGGGGGTGAACACTGAAGCTTTCTTT
TRBJ2-1,.,TRBV7-8,.,CASSQPGLGGNEQFF,TGTGCCAGCAGCCAGCCCGGGCTAGGGGGCAATGAGCAGTTCTTC
TRBJ1-2,.,TRBV6-5,.,CASSYSSSSGYTF,TGTGCCAGCAGTTACTCGAGTAGCTCCGGCTACACCTTC
TRBJ1-1,.,TRBV29-1,many,CSVLTLNTEAFF,TGCAGCGTTTTGACACTGAACACTGAAGCTTTCTTT
TRBJ1-2,.,TRBV6-5,.,CATMTEANYGYTF,TGTGCCACCATGACAGAAGCTAACTATGGCTACACCTTC
TRBJ2-4,TRBD2,TRBV4-1,many,CASTSGGGLAKNIQYF,TGCGCCTCAACTAGCGGGGGGGGGTTAGCCAAAAACATTCAGTACTTC
TRBJ1-6,TRBD1,TRBV19,.,CASSPPSDREGWSPLHF,TGTGCCAGTAGCCCACCATCGGACAGGGAGGGATGGTCACCCCTCCACTTT
TRBJ2-1,.,TRBV9,.,CASSPGGYNEQFF,TGTGCCAGCAGCCCCGGCGGGTACAATGAGCAGTTCTTC
TRBJ2-1,TRBD1,TRBV10-3,.,CAISYTQGTERNEQFF,TGTGCCATCAGTTATACCCAAGGGACAGAACGCAATGAGCAGTTCTTC
TRBJ2-7,TRBD1,TRBV7-9,once,CASRSGQGDEQYF,TGTGCCAGCAGGTCGGGACAGGGGGACGAGCAGTACTTC
TRBJ2-7,.,TRBV4-1,.,CASSQDDSGDEQYF,TGCGCCAGCAGCCAAGACGACTCCGGGGACGAGCAGTACTTC
TRBJ2-3,.,TRBV7-9,.,CASSLFGASATDTQYF,TGTGCCAGCAGCTTATTCGGGGCTAGCGCCACAGATACGCAGTATTTT
TRBJ1-6,.,TRBV2,.,CASWLQGRGDNSPLHF,TGTGCCAGCTGGTTACAGGGCCGGGGGGATAATTCACCCCTCCACTTT
TRBJ2-7,.,TRBV19,.,CASWGGRGSEQYF,TGTGCCAGTTGGGGAGGTAGGGGTTCCGAGCAGTACTTC
TRBJ2-7,.,TRBV2,.,CASSDRGGFYEQYF,TGTGCCAGCAGTGACCGCGGCGGCTTCTACGAGCAGTACTTC
TRBJ1-2,TRBD1,TRBV7-6,.,CASSSILGPGGSGYTF,TGTGCCAGCAGCTCCATTTTAGGTCCAGGGGGAAGCGGCTACACCTTC
TRBJ2-5,TRBD2,TRBV7-9,.,CASSLWSSGGAWQETQYF,TGTGCCAGCAGCTTATGGTCTAGCGGGGGGGCGTGGCAAGAGACCCAGTACTTC
TRBJ2-2,.,TRBV7-9,.,CASSFQAGELFF,TGTGCCAGCAGCTTCCAAGCAGGGGAGCTGTTTTTT
TRBJ2-2,.,TRBV9,.,CASSVARNTGELFF,TGTGCCAGCAGCGTAGCGCGGAACACCGGGGAGCTGTTTTTT
TRBJ2-7,TRBD1,TRBV27,.,CASSLGTGGRHEQYF,TGTGCCAGCAGTCTTGGGACAGGGGGCCGCCACGAGCAGTACTTC
TRBJ2-5,TRBD1,TRBV4-1,once,CASSHRTDRGQETQYF,TGCGCCAGCAGCCACAGGACGGACAGGGGGCAAGAGACCCAGTACTTC
TRBJ2-7,TRBD2,TRBV4-2,.,CASSQDASGATSEQYF,TGTGCCAGCAGCCAAGATGCTAGCGGGGCAACTAGCGAGCAGTACTTC
TRBJ1-5,TRBD1,TRBV10-3,.,CAISAGTGISNQPQHF,TGTGCCATCAGCGCCGGGACAGGGATTAGCAATCAGCCCCAGCATTTT
TRBJ2-3,TRBD2,TRBV9,.,CASSVVASGGIDTQYF,TGTGCCAGCAGCGTAGTGGCTAGCGGCGGGATAGATACGCAGTATTTT
TRBJ2-6,TRBD1,TRBV4-1,.,CASSREKTGGVLTF,TGCGCCAGCAGCCGGGAAAAGACAGGGGGCGTCCTGACTTTC
TRBJ1-5,.,TRBV28,.,CASRSTENQPQHF,TGTGCCAGCAGATCGACAGAGAATCAGCCCCAGCATTTT